The present entry profiles one T cell receptor beta chain with its context. Its antigen is unidentified. This sample was included in a study of response to subunit inactivated influenza vaccine. One entry per CDR3 protein results from TCRdb running MiXCR on the RT-PCR reads. The table has around 470,000 distinct CDR3 sequences, approximately 7.7% seen once. Germline loops: CDR1 ENHRY, CDR2 SYGVKD. V lost 5 bases to trimming and J lost 6 bases; unmatched junction nucleotides: 2. The CDR3 runs to 12 residues. The study, taken as a whole, reports: The authors suggested that every seasonal influenza vaccination recruits few new T cells.

The sample in question was PBMCs from blood, obtained around 2 years after vaccination. The chain links TRBV10-3 to TRBJ1-1; TRBD1 aligns across 8 bases. The receptor comes from a man between 50 and 70 years old who received an inactivated influenza vaccine. The CDR3 DNA follows: TGTGCCATCAGTCAGGGGGCCGCTGAAGCTTTCTTT. Encoded protein: CAISQGAAEAFF.